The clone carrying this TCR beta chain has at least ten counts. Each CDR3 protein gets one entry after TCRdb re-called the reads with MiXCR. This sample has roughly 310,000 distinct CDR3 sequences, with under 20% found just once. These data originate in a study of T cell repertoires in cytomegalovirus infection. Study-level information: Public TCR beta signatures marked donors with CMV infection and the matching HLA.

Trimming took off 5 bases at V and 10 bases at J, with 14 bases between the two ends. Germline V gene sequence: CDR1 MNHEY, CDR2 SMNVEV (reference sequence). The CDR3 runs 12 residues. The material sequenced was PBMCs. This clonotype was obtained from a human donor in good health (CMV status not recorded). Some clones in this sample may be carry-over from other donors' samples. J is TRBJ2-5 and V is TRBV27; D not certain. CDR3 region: CASSAGSKGQYF. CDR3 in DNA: TGTGCCAGCAGTGCCGGTTCGAAGGGCCAGTACTTC.